The rows below give T cell receptor beta chains drawn from one sample of a study of Ad26.COV2.S vaccination and SARS-CoV-2 variants. The repertoire was sequenced with immunoSEQ multiplex PCR; TCRdb's copy has only in-frame clones and lacks some. The table has approximately 300,000 clones, around four fifths seen once. The input for sequencing was peripheral blood, taken in a trial of Ad26.COV2.S vaccine versus placebo. The receptors derive from a person between 18 and 65 years old who received the Ad26.COV2.S COVID-19 vaccine or a placebo. Both conserved end residues are part of each CDR3. A D gene is named only where the DNA matches it firmly. Size values are once, few and many counts, or a class for expanded clones, and some rows have none.

d_call | j_call | clone_size | v_call | cdr3_nt | cdr3_aa
NA | TRBJ2-7 | NA | TRBV7-9 | TGTGCCAGCAGCTTGGGTCGGGACCTCTACGAGCAGTACTTC | CASSLGRDLYEQYF
NA | TRBJ2-7 | once | TRBV5-8 | TGTGCCAGCAGCTTTTCGTCACAGCCCTACGAGCAGTACTTC | CASSFSSQPYEQYF
NA | TRBJ2-6 | once | TRBV4-2 | TGTGCCAGCAGCCTCTTGCAGGTCTCTGGGGCCAACGTCCTGACTTTC | CASSLLQVSGANVLTF
NA | TRBJ1-1 | once | TRBV3-1/TRBV3-2 | TGTGCCAGCAGCCAAGATTTGGAGGTCGCTGTCGGATTGAAAAGGGATGAAGCTTTCTTT | CASSQDLEVAVGLKRDEAFF
NA | TRBJ2-5 | NA | TRBV2 | TGTGCCAGCAGTGAGCAAGAGACCCAGTACTTC | CASSEQETQYF
NA | TRBJ1-2 | NA | TRBV5-6 | TGTGCCAGCAGCTCAGGGACCATCTATGGCTACACCTTC | CASSSGTIYGYTF
NA | TRBJ2-7 | NA | TRBV7-3 | TGTGCCAGCAGCTTAACGGGGACCCACGAGCAGTACTTC | CASSLTGTHEQYF
NA | TRBJ1-5 | NA | TRBV7-2 | TGTGCCAGCAGCTTAGGACCGATCAATCAGCCCCAGCATTTT | CASSLGPINQPQHF
TRBD2 | TRBJ2-7 | few | TRBV2 | TGTGCCAGCAGAACTAGCGGGGGGGCGGTCGACGAGCAGTACTTC | CASRTSGGAVDEQYF
NA | TRBJ2-7 | NA | TRBV20-1 | TGCAGTGCTAGTATTACGATGGGGGACGAGCAGTACTTC | CSASITMGDEQYF
TRBD1 | TRBJ1-2 | NA | TRBV14 | TGTGCCAGCAGCCGGACAGGAAACTATGGCTACACCTTC | CASSRTGNYGYTF
TRBD1 | TRBJ1-5 | NA | TRBV28 | TGTGCCAGCAGTTTATTCATAGTAGCAGGGGGGGCCTGGGGGCAGCCCCAGCATTTT | CASSLFIVAGGAWGQPQHF
NA | TRBJ1-5 | once | TRBV19 | TGTGCCAGTAGGAGATATTCGGAAAGCAATCAGCCCCAGCATTTT | CASRRYSESNQPQHF
TRBD1 | TRBJ2-2 | NA | TRBV5-8 | TGTGCCAGCAGCTCTACTGGACAGGGTAGAACCGGGGAGCTGTTTTTT | CASSSTGQGRTGELFF
NA | TRBJ2-5 | NA | TRBV6-1 | TGTGCCAGCAGTGAATCCGGGGGGCGCGAGACCCAGTACTTC | CASSESGGRETQYF
NA | TRBJ2-7 | few | TRBV9 | TGTGCCAGCAGCGTACGGATCGACCCCTACGAGCAGTACTTC | CASSVRIDPYEQYF
TRBD1 | TRBJ1-2 | NA | TRBV5-6 | TGTGCCAGCAGCTGGGTGAGGACAGGAGAAAGATATGGCTACACCTTC | CASSWVRTGERYGYTF
TRBD1 | TRBJ1-2 | NA | TRBV7-9 | TGTGCCAGCAGCCTAGGGGGCAGGGGCCCTAACTATGGCTACACCTTC | CASSLGGRGPNYGYTF
TRBD1 | TRBJ2-7 | once | TRBV5-1 | TGCGCCAGCAGCTTGGTAGGGGGCGAGTACGAGCAGTACTTC | CASSLVGGEYEQYF
TRBD1 | TRBJ1-5 | NA | TRBV5-6 | TGTGCCAGCAGCTTAGGGACAGGGGAGAATCAGCCCCAGCATTTT | CASSLGTGENQPQHF